This T cell receptor (beta chain) was identified during a study of T cell repertoires in cytomegalovirus infection. Study-wide findings and caveats: The cumulative frequency of public TCR beta families distinguished individuals who carried CMV together with the relevant HLA.

TCRdb independently ran MiXCR on the reads; one entry per CDR3 protein. The table shows some 350,000 distinct CDR3 sequences, with roughly 36% occurring only once. This clonotype has more than one count but fewer than ten. The target antigen is unknown. The clonotype originates from a human donor in good health (CMV status not recorded). Some clones in this sample may be carry-over from other donors' samples. This sample comprised cultured PBMCs, obtained from culture after CMV antigen stimulation.

The CDR3 here is CATSSDATNYGYTF. Written as DNA, the CDR3 is TGTGCCACCAGCAGCGACGCGACGAACTATGGCTACACCTTC. V is TRBV15 and J is TRBJ1-2; no clear D gene. Germline CDR1 reads LNHNV; CDR2 reads YYDKDF (reference sequence). This CDR3 contains 14 residues. Trimming left V 3 bases short and J 2 bases short, with 10 bases between.